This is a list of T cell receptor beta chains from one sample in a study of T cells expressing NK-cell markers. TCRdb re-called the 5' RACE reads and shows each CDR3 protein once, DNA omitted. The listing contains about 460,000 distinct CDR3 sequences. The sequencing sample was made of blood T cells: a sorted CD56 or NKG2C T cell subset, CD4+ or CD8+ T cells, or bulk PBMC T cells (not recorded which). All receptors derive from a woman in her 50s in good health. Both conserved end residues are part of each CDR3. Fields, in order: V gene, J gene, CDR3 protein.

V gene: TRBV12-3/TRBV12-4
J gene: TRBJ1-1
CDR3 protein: CASSFRGAEAFF

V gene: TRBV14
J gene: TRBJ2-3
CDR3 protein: CASSQDHWLDTQYF

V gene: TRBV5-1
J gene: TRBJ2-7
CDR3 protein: CASSAAPGVWYEQYF

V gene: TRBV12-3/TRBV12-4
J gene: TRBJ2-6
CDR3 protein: CASSLQVSGANVLTF

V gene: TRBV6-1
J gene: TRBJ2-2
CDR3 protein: CASPPNRGGELFF

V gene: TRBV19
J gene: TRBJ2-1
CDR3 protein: CASMISYLTYNEQFF

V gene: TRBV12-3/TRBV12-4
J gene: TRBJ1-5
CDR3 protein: CASRTGGDNQPQHF

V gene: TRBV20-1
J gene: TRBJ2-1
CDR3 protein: CSALTGTGTNEQFF

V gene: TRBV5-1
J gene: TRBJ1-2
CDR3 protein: CASSLERPYGYTF

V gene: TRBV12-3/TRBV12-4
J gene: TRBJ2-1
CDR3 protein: CASIGLAGAGQFF

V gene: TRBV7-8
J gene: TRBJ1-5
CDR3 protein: CASSLRTGPSNQPQHF

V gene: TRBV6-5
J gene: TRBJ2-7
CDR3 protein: CASSYSHQLSTLEQYF

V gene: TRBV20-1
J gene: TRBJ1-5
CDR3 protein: CSASSGAQNQPQHF

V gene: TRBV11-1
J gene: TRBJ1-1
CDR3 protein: CASSPSMNTEAFF